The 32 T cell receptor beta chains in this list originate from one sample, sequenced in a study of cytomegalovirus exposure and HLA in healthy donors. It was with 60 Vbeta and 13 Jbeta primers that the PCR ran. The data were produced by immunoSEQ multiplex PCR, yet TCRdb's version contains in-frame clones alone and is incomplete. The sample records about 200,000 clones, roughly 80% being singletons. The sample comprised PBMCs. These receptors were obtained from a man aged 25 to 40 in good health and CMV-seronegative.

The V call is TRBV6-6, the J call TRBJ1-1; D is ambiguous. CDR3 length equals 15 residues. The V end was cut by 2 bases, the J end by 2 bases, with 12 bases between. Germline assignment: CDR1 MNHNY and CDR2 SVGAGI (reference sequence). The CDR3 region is CASSYGGQSNTEAFF. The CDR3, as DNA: TGTGCCAGCAGTTACGGCGGGCAGTCAAACACTGAAGCTTTCTTT.

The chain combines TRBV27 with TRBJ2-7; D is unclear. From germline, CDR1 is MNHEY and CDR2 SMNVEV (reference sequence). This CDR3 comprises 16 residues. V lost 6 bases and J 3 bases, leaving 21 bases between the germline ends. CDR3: CASSPAYSTLSYEQYF. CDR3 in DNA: TGTGCCAGCAGCCCCGCCTACAGCACGCTCAGCTACGAGCAGTACTTC.

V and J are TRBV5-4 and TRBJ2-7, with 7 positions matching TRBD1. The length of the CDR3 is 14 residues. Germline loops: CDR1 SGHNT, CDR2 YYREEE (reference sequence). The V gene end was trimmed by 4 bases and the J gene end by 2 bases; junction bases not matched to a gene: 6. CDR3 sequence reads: CASSPNRGAYEQYF. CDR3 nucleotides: TGTGCCAGCAGCCCCAACAGGGGCGCCTACGAGCAGTACTTC.

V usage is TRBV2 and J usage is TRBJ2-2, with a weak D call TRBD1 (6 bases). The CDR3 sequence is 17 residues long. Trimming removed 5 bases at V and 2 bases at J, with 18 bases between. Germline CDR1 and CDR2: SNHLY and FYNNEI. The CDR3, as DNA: TGTGCCAGCAGTCCGTCCGGGACACTTATCAACACCGGGGAGCTGTTTTTT. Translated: CASSPSGTLINTGELFF.

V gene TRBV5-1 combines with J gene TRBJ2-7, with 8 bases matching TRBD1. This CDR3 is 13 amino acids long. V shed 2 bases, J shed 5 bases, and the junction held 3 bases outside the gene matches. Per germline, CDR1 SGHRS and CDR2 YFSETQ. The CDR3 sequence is CASSFDRGNEQYF. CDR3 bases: TGCGCCAGCAGCTTTGACAGGGGCAACGAGCAGTACTTC.

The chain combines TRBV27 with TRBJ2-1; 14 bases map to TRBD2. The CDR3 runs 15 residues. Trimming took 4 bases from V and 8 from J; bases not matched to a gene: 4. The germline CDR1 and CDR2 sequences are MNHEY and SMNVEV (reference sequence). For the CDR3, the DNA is TGTGCCAGCAGTTCCCCGGGACTAGCGGGGGATGAGCAGTTCTTC. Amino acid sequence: CASSSPGLAGDEQFF.

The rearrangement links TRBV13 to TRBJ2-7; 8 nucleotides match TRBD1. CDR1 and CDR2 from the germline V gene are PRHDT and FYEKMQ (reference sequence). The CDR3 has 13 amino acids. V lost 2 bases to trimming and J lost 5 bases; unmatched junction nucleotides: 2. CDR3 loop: CASSLPGGHEQYF. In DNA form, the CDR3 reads TGTGCCAGCAGCTTACCAGGGGGCCACGAGCAGTACTTC.

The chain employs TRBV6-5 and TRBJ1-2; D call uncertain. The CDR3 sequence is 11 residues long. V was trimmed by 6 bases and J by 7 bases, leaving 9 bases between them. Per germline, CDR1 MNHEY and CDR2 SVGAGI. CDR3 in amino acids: CASRRRGGYTF. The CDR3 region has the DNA TGTGCCAGCAGGCGCCGGGGTGGCTACACCTTC.

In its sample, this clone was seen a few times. The chain's CDR3 is CASSDGTGGPQHF. For the CDR3, the DNA is TGCGCCAGCAGTGACGGGACAGGGGGGCCCCAGCATTTT. The V call is TRBV10-2, the J call TRBJ1-5; 11 nucleotides agree with TRBD1. The CDR3 totals 13 residues. Germline CDR1 reads WSHSY; CDR2 reads SAAADI. The V gene end was trimmed by 3 bases and the J gene end by 9 bases; junction bases not matched to a gene: 1.

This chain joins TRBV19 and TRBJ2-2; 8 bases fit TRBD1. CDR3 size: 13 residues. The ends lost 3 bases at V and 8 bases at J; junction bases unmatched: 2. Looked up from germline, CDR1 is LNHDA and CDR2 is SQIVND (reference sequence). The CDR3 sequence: CASSMGQVGELFF. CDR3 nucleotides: TGTGCCAGTAGTATGGGACAGGTTGGGGAGCTGTTTTTT.

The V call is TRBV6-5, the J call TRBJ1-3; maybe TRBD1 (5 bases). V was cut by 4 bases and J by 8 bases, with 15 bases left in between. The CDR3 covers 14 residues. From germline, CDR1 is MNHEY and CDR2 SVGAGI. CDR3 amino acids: CASSSGSRRDTIYF. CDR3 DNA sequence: TGTGCCAGCAGTTCAGGGTCTCGGCGAGACACCATATATTTT.

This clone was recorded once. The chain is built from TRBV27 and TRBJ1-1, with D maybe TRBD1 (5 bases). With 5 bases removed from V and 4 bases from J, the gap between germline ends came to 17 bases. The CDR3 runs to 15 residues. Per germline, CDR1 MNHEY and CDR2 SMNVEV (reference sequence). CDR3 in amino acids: CASSPSGRVGTEAFF. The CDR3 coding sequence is TGTGCCAGCAGTCCGTCCGGCAGGGTGGGCACTGAAGCTTTCTTT.

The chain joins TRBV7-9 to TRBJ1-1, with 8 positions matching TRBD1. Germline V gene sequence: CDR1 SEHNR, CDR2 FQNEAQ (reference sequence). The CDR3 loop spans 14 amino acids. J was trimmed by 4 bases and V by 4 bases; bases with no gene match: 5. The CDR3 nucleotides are TGTGCCAGCAGCTCAATGACAGGGGTCACTGAAGCTTTCTTT. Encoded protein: CASSSMTGVTEAFF.

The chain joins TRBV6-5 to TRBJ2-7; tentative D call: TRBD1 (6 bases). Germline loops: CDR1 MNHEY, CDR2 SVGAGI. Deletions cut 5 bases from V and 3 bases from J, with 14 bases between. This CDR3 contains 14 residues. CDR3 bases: TGTGCCAGCAGTCCCGACAGGACTTACTACGAGCAGTACTTC. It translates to CASSPDRTYYEQYF.

DNA of the CDR3: TGTGCCAGCAGCTTAGATCTCGGACAGGGGAGCACTGAAGCTTTCTTT. Its protein is CASSLDLGQGSTEAFF. The chain uses TRBV11-2 and TRBJ1-1, with 9 bases aligning to TRBD1. Germline V CDR1 and CDR2: SGHAT, FQNNGV. This CDR3 region has 16 residues. J gave up 4 bases and V 0 bases, and 6 bases lay outside the gene matches.

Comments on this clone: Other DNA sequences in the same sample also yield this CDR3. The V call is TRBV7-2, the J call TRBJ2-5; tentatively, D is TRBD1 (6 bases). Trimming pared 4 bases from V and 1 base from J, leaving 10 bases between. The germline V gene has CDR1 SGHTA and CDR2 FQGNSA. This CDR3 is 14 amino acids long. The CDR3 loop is CASSYGGAQETQYF. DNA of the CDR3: TGTGCCAGCAGCTATGGGGGCGCCCAAGAGACCCAGTACTTC.

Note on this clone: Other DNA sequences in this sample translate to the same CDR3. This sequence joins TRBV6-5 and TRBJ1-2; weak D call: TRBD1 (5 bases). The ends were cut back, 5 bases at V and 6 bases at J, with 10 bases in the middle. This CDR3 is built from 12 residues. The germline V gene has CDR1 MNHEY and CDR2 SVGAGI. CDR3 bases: TGTGCCAGCAGTCAGGGCTGGGATGGCTACACCTTC. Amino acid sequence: CASSQGWDGYTF.

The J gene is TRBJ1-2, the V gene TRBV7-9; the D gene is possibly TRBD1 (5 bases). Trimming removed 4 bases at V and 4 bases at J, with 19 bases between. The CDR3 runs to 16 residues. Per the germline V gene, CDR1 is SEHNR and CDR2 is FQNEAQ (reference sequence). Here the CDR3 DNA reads TGTGCCAGCAGCTCGCTGGGGAGGGGCCCGTTCTATGGCTACACCTTC. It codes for CASSSLGRGPFYGYTF.

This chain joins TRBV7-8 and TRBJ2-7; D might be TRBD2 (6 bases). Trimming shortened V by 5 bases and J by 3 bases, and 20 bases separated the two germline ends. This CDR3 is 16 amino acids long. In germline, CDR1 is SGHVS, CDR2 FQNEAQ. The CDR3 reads CASSIGSGRGSYEQYF. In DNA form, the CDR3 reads TGTGCCAGCAGCATAGGTTCCGGGAGAGGGAGCTACGAGCAGTACTTC. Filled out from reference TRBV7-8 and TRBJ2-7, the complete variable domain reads GAGVSQSPRYKVAKRGQDVALRCDPISGHVSLFWYQQALGQGPEFLTYFQNEAQLDKSGLPSDRFFAERPEGSVSTLKIQRTQQEDSAVYLCASSIGSGRGSYEQYFGPGTRLTVT.

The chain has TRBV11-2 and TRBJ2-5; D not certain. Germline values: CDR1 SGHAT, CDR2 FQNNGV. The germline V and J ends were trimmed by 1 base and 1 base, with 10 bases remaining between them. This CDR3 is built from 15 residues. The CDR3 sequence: CASSLVIGPQETQYF. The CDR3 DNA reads TGTGCCAGCAGCTTAGTGATTGGGCCCCAAGAGACCCAGTACTTC.

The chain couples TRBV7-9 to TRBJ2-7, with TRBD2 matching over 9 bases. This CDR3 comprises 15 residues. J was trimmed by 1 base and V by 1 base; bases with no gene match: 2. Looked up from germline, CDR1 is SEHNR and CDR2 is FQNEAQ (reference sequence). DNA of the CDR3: TGTGCCAGCAGCTTAGGCGGGGGGGCTTCCTACGAGCAGTACTTC. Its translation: CASSLGGGASYEQYF. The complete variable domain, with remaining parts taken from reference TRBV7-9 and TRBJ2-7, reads DTGVSQNPRHKITKRGQNVTFRCDPISEHNRLYWYRQTLGQGPEFLTYFQNEAQLEKSRLLSDRFSAERPKGSFSTLEIQRTEQGDSAMYLCASSLGGGASYEQYFGPGTRLTVT.

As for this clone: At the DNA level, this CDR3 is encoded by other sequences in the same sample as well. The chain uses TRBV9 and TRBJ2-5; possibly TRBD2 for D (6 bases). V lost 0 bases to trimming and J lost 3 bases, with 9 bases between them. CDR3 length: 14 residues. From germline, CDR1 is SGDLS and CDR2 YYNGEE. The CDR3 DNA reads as TGTGCCAGCAGCGTAGAGGGAGGAAAAGAGACCCAGTACTTC. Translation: CASSVEGGKETQYF.

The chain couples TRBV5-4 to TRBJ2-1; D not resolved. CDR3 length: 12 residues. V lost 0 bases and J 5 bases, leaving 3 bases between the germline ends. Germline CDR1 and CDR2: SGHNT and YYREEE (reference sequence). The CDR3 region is CASSLDNNEQFF. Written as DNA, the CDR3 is TGTGCCAGCAGCTTGGATAACAATGAGCAGTTCTTC.

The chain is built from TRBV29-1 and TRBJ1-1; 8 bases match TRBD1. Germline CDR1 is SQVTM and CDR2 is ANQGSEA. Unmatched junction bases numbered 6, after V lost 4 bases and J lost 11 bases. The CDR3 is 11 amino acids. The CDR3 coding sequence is TGCAGCGTTGCAGGGGGCGCGGAGGCTTTCTTT. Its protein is CSVAGGAEAFF.

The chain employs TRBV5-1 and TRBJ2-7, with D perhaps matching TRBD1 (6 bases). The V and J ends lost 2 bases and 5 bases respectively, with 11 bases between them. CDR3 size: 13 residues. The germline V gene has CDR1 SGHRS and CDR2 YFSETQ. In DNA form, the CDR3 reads TGCGCCAGCAGCTTTATGGGGGCCCACGAGCAGTACTTC. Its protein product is CASSFMGAHEQYF.

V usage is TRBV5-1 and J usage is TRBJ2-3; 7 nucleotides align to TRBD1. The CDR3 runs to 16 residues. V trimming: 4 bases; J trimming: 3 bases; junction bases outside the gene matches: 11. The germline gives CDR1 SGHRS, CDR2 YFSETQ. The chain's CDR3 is CASSPRDSPGTDTQYF. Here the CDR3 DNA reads TGCGCCAGCAGCCCAAGGGACAGCCCCGGGACAGATACGCAGTATTTT.

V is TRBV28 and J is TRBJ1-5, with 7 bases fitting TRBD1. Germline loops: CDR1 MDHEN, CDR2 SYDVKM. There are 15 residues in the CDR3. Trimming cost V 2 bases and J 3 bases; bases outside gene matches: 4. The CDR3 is CASSLPGGPNQPQHF. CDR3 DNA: TGTGCCAGCAGTTTACCAGGGGGGCCCAATCAGCCCCAGCATTTT.

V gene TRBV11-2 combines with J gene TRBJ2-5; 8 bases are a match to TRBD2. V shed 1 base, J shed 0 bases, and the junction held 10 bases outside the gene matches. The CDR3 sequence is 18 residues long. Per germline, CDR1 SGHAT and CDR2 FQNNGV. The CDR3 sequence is CASSLVGGGRVYQETQYF. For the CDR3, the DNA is TGTGCCAGCAGCTTAGTAGGCGGGGGGAGGGTTTACCAAGAGACCCAGTACTTC. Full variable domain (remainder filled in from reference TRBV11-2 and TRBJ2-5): EAGVAQSPRYKIIEKRQSVAFWCNPISGHATLYWYQQILGQGPKLLIQFQNNGVVDDSQLPKDRFSAERLKGVDSTLKIQPAKLEDSAVYLCASSLVGGGRVYQETQYFGPGTRLLVL.

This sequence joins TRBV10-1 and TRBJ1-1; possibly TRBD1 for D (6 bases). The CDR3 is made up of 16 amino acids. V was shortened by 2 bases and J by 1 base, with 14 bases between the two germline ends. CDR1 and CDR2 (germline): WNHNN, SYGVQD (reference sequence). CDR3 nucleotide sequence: TGCGCCAGCAGTGAGGGACGCAGGGGTGGGAACACTGAAGCTTTCTTT. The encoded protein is CASSEGRRGGNTEAFF.

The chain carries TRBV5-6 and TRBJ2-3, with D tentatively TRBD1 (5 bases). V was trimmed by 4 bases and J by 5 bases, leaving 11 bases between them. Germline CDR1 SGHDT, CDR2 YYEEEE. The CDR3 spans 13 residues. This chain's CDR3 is CASSKRGLDTQYF. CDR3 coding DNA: TGTGCCAGCAGCAAAAGGGGCCTAGATACGCAGTATTTT.

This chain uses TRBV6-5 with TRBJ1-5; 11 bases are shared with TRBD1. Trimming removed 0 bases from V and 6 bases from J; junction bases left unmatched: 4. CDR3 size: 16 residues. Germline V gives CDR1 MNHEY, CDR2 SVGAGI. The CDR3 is CASSYSDRGHGQPQHF. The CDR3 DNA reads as TGTGCCAGCAGTTACTCGGACAGGGGGCACGGTCAGCCCCAGCATTTT.

The CDR3 protein is CASRTGLLNEQFF. The CDR3 region has the DNA TGTGCCAGCAGAACGGGACTTCTCAATGAGCAGTTCTTC. The chain is built from TRBV11-2 and TRBJ2-1, with D perhaps matching TRBD2 (6 bases). The CDR3 has 13 amino acids. Deletions cut 6 bases from V and 6 bases from J, with 12 bases between. CDR1 and CDR2 from the germline V gene are SGHAT and FQNNGV.